This T cell receptor beta chain was found in a study of PD-1 blockade in mismatch repair-deficient tumors. Per the germline V gene, CDR1 is SQVTM and CDR2 is ANQGSEA. The CDR3 length is 17 residues. V dropped 7 bases and J dropped 0; count of bases not matched to a gene: 14. Clones were read by immunoSEQ multiplex PCR, and TCRdb kept only the in-frame ones, dropping some. Of about 38,000 clones in the sample, around 75% were seen once. This sequence joins TRBV29-1 and TRBJ1-2; 10 positions agree with TRBD1. This receptor was taken from an adult with mismatch repair-deficient cancer. Sequencing was performed on peripheral blood, taken 4 weeks after starting pembrolizumab. CDR3 in DNA: TGCAGCGCTACGGGTGGGACAGGGGCCGCTGCTAACTATGGCTACACCTTC. The encoded protein is CSATGGTGAAANYGYTF.